This T cell receptor beta chain emerged from a study of T-cell reconstitution after alpha-beta-depleted transplantation in children. This clonotype was seen more than once but under ten times. Researchers prepared the TCRbeta library using unique molecular identifiers, the study reports. TCRdb processed the PCR reads anew with MiXCR; each CDR3 protein has one entry. The table has some 600,000 distinct CDR3 sequences, 15% to 20% seen once. Trimming took 6 bases from V and 4 from J; bases not matched to a gene: 4. The CDR3 runs 13 residues. The material was PBMCs from the stem cell graft donor, obtained from the stem cell graft. The source is a human donor who donated a stem cell graft to a child with acute myeloid leukemia. The chain recombines TRBV12-3 or TRBV12-4 with TRBJ2-5; 8 bases are shared with TRBD1. In nucleotides, the CDR3 is TGTGCCAGCAGGCCCGGACAGGGAGAGACCCAGTACTTC. Amino acid sequence: CASRPGQGETQYF.